These T cell receptor beta chains were read from a single sample in a study of blood T cell repertoires in COVID-19. Repertoires were generated with immunoSEQ multiplex PCR, while TCRdb's copy carries only in-frame clones and drops some. In the table there are about 150,000 clones, around 89% of which are singletons. Source material: peripheral blood. The origin of the receptors is a man between 60 and 70 years old with active or convalescent COVID-19. CDR3s include the opening cysteine and the closing phenylalanine or tryptophan. D genes are given only for firm matches. Clone size is stated in some rows and not others, as once, few, many or a class when expanded.

>.|TRBV27|TRBJ1-1|.
TGTGCCAGCAGTTTATCCAGGGATGGCACTGAAGCTTTCTTT
CASSLSRDGTEAFF
>.|TRBV5-5|TRBJ2-7|TRBD1
TGTGCCAGCAGCTTAATTCCCGGGACAGGGGCCACTAAGGTTGAGCAGTACTTC
CASSLIPGTGATKVEQYF
>.|TRBV28|TRBJ2-3|.
TGTGCCAGCAGCTATGTCGGGGAATACACAGATACGCAGTATTTT
CASSYVGEYTDTQYF
>.|TRBV30|TRBJ1-5|.
TGTGCCTGGAGTGTAGGGAGGAACAATCAGCCCCAGCATTTT
CAWSVGRNNQPQHF
>few|TRBV12-3/TRBV12-4|TRBJ1-5|.
TGTGCCAGCAGTCAGGGGAGCAATCAGCCCCAGCATTTT
CASSQGSNQPQHF
>.|TRBV28|TRBJ1-1|.
TGTGCCAGCAGCCCCGGGGGGGGGACCACTGAAGCTTTCTTT
CASSPGGGTTEAFF
>.|TRBV5-1|TRBJ2-1|.
TGCGCCAGCAGCTTGTGGGTAGCGCCAGATGGAGAGCAGTTCTTC
CASSLWVAPDGEQFF
>.|TRBV28|TRBJ2-6|.
TGTGCCAGCAGCCGAGCCGGTGGGGCCAACGTCCTGACTTTC
CASSRAGGANVLTF
>.|TRBV19|TRBJ2-5|.
TGTGCCAGTAGTATTAGCCGCGGAGAGACCCAGTACTTC
CASSISRGETQYF
>.|TRBV29-1|TRBJ2-7|.
TGCAGCGTTGTACTTTCCGACTCCTACGAGCAGTACTTC
CSVVLSDSYEQYF
>.|TRBV7-2|TRBJ1-2|.
TGTGCCAGCAGCTTAGTAAACGGTCGGTGGGGGGATTATGGCTACACCTTC
CASSLVNGRWGDYGYTF
>.|TRBV28|TRBJ2-2|.
TGTGCCAGTAGCGCCCAAGGGGGTTTCACCGGGGAGCTGTTTTTT
CASSAQGGFTGELFF
>few|TRBV14|TRBJ1-1|TRBD1
TGTGCCAGCAGCGGACAGGTCTGGGGCACTGAAGCTTTCTTT
CASSGQVWGTEAFF
>.|TRBV3-1/TRBV3-2|TRBJ2-6|TRBD1
TGTGCCAGCAGCCGACGGACAGGGCATTACTTCTCTGGGGCCAACGTCCTGACTTTC
CASSRRTGHYFSGANVLTF
>.|TRBV29-1|TRBJ2-2|.
TGCAGCGTCCTTGGCCCGCCCGGGGAGCTGTTTTTT
CSVLGPPGELFF
>.|TRBV5-1|TRBJ2-1|.
TGCGCCAGCAGCGCCCGACTAGGTTCTTTCAATGAGCAGTTCTTC
CASSARLGSFNEQFF
>.|TRBV15|TRBJ1-2|TRBD1
TGTGCCACCAGCAGAGGGGGACAGGGCCCCGCTGGCTACACCTTC
CATSRGGQGPAGYTF
>.|TRBV7-2|TRBJ2-2|.
TGTGCCAGCAGCTTATTAACGGCGAACACCGGGGAGCTGTTTTTT
CASSLLTANTGELFF
>.|TRBV11-2|TRBJ2-3|TRBD2
TGTGCCAGCAGCCCCCTAGCGGGGGGTGCAGATACGCAGTATTTT
CASSPLAGGADTQYF
>.|TRBV30|TRBJ2-3|.
TGTGCCTGGAGTGTCTTAGGGGCTAGGACAGATACGCAGTATTTT
CAWSVLGARTDTQYF
>.|TRBV3-1/TRBV3-2|TRBJ1-2|TRBD1
TGTGCCAGCAGACCTACAGGGGGCTACTATGGCTACACCTTC
CASRPTGGYYGYTF
>.|TRBV18|TRBJ2-5|.
TGTGCCAGCCGCGGGGCGGGTGAGACCCAGTACTTC
CASRGAGETQYF
>.|TRBV5-5|TRBJ2-1|.
TGTGCCAGCAGCTCCTCCCCTCTTACTAGAGGGGGTGAGCAGTTCTTC
CASSSSPLTRGGEQFF
>.|TRBV28|TRBJ1-4|.
TGTGCCAGCTACCACAGGGTCGAAAAACTGTTTTTT
CASYHRVEKLFF
>.|TRBV15|TRBJ2-3|TRBD2
TGTGCCACCAGCAGAGATGTGGGGGGGTGGAGCACAGATACGCAGTATTTT
CATSRDVGGWSTDTQYF
>.|TRBV28|TRBJ2-2|.
TGTGCCAGCACCCCGAGGGCCGGGGAGCTGTTTTTT
CASTPRAGELFF
>.|TRBV4-1|TRBJ1-1|.
TGCGCCAGCAGCCAAGGCCTCGAGGCTTTCTTT
CASSQGLEAFF
>.|TRBV2|TRBJ2-3|TRBD2
TGTGTAGCGGGGGGCCTAACAGATACGCAGTATTTT
CVAGGLTDTQYF
>.|TRBV19|TRBJ1-1|.
TGTGCCAGTAGTTTTAAGGCAGAGGGGAACACTGAAGCTTTCTTT
CASSFKAEGNTEAFF
>.|TRBV3-1/TRBV3-2|TRBJ2-3|TRBD1
TGTGCCAGCAGCCAAGGGACAGGAGGTAATACGCAGTATTTT
CASSQGTGGNTQYF
>.|TRBV5-6|TRBJ2-3|.
TGTGCCAGCAGCTTGGGGGGCCGGGGGGCTAGCACAGATACGCAGTATTTT
CASSLGGRGASTDTQYF
>.|TRBV4-3|TRBJ1-6|.
TGCGCCAGCAGCCAAGATGGAGAGCTTAACTATAATTCACCCCTCCACTTT
CASSQDGELNYNSPLHF
>.|TRBV19|TRBJ2-5|TRBD2
TGTGCCAGTAGTGCTCAACCGCCGGGACTAACGAGAGGAGAGACCCAGTACTTC
CASSAQPPGLTRGETQYF
>.|TRBV11-2|TRBJ2-7|TRBD2
TGTGCCAGCAGCTCACCGACTAGCGGGAGTTTCTACGAGCAGTACTTC
CASSSPTSGSFYEQYF
>.|TRBV28|TRBJ2-7|TRBD2
TGTGCCAGCAGTTTGCGGGAGGGCCCCACGGACGAGCAGTACTTC
CASSLREGPTDEQYF
>.|TRBV6-5|TRBJ1-1|.
TGTGCCAGCAGTCCCGGTGAGGACAGAAAAGCTTTCTTT
CASSPGEDRKAFF
>.|TRBV7-6|TRBJ1-4|.
TGTGCCAGCAGTCTAATGGAAGGGGCTAATGAAAAACTGTTTTTT
CASSLMEGANEKLFF
>.|TRBV30|TRBJ1-2|.
TGTGCCTGGAGTCGAAACAGGGTTGGGAACGGCTACACCTTC
CAWSRNRVGNGYTF
>.|TRBV7-9|TRBJ2-5|TRBD2
TGTGCCAGCAGCCGGGGGGGTTTAGAGACCCAGTACTTC
CASSRGGLETQYF
>.|TRBV6-2/TRBV6-3|TRBJ2-4|TRBD1
TGTGCCAGCAGTTACCGGACAGGGTTGGACATTCAGTACTTC
CASSYRTGLDIQYF
>.|TRBV6-1|TRBJ1-2|TRBD1
TGTGCCAGCAGTGAAGACAGGGGGCAGGGTTATGGCTACACCTTC
CASSEDRGQGYGYTF
>.|TRBV12-3/TRBV12-4|TRBJ2-7|.
TGTGCCAGCAGTCTTGGACTGGTCCTGGAGCAGTACTTC
CASSLGLVLEQYF
>.|TRBV24-1|TRBJ1-2|.
TGTGCCACCAGTACAGGGAGGGAAGGCTACACCTTC
CATSTGREGYTF
>.|TRBV6-2/TRBV6-3|TRBJ2-6|TRBD2
TGTGCCAGCAGTGCGCGACTAGCGGGATTTTCTGGGGCCAACGTCCTGACTTTC
CASSARLAGFSGANVLTF
>.|TRBV9|TRBJ1-2|TRBD1
TGTGCCAGCAGCCTCCCCGGAGGGGGCAGGTATGGCTACACCTTC
CASSLPGGGRYGYTF
>.|TRBV3-1/TRBV3-2|TRBJ1-4|.
TGTGCCAGCAGCCAAGATATCCAGGGTACTAATGAAAAACTGTTTTTT
CASSQDIQGTNEKLFF
>.|TRBV9|TRBJ2-1|TRBD2
TGTGCCAGCAGCTTCGGACTAGCGGGAGGGCCCCAAACTCCCTACAATGAGCAGTTCTTC
CASSFGLAGGPQTPYNEQFF
>.|TRBV6-9|TRBJ1-4|.
TGTGCCAGCAGTGGGGGGGGAGCAACTAATGAAAAACTGTTTTTT
CASSGGGATNEKLFF
>.|TRBV6-5|TRBJ1-1|.
TGTGCCAGCAGCGTTAACAGGAACACTGAAGCTTTCTTT
CASSVNRNTEAFF
>.|TRBV2|TRBJ2-2|.
TGTGCCAGCAGCCCAGACAAGGTTAACACCGGGGAGCTGTTTTTT
CASSPDKVNTGELFF
>.|TRBV7-3|TRBJ2-1|TRBD2
TGTGCCAGCAGCTTAACGCGGTCCAGCGGGGCGGGTGAGCAGTTCTTC
CASSLTRSSGAGEQFF
>.|TRBV19|TRBJ2-6|.
TGTGCCAGTATTGCGTCCGGGGGGGCCAACGTCCTGACTTTC
CASIASGGANVLTF
>.|TRBV28|TRBJ1-2|TRBD1
TGTGCCAGCAGTTTAGGGCTTTGGGCACAGGGGCTACGTGGCTACACCTTC
CASSLGLWAQGLRGYTF
>.|TRBV4-2|TRBJ2-3|.
TGTGCCAGCAGCCAAGAATTAGCGGCCTCTGGGGATACGCAGTATTTT
CASSQELAASGDTQYF
>.|TRBV4-2|TRBJ2-5|TRBD2
TGTGCCAGCAGCCAAGGGGAGCGAGCGGGGGGACAAGAGACCCAGTACTTC
CASSQGERAGGQETQYF